Listed here are 11 T cell receptor beta chains from one sample, sequenced in a study of shared clonotypes between healthy human individuals. The table came from immunoSEQ multiplex PCR; TCRdb's copy has only in-frame clones and leaves some out. Of a few hundred thousand clones detected, 65% appear once; the ten largest clones hold 11%. The sample comprised memory CD4+ T cells sorted from blood. Subset meaning: CD45RA-negative fraction. The receptor set was obtained from a man between 25 and 39 years old in good health.

This chain links TRBV25-1 with TRBJ2-2; maybe TRBD1 (5 bases). Trimming removed 3 bases at V and 0 bases at J, with 5 bases between. The CDR3 runs 14 residues. Germline V gives CDR1 MGHDK, CDR2 SYGVNS. In DNA form, the CDR3 reads TGTGCCAGCAGTGACAGGGCGAACACCGGGGAGCTGTTTTTT. This sequence encodes CASSDRANTGELFF.

V usage is TRBV9 and J usage is TRBJ2-3, with 8 bases aligning to TRBD2. The J segment lost 0 bases and the V segment lost 0 bases, leaving 12 bases of the junction unmatched. This CDR3 has 19 amino acids. In germline, CDR1 is SGDLS, CDR2 YYNGEE. CDR3 residues: CASSVGERELPISTDTQYF. As DNA, the CDR3 is TGTGCCAGCAGCGTAGGCGAGCGGGAGCTCCCAATTAGCACAGATACGCAGTATTTT.

This clone was detected a few times. The chain combines TRBV10-3 with TRBJ1-5; D might be TRBD1 (6 bases). V gave up 10 bases and J gave up 0 bases, with 13 bases separating them. Per germline, CDR1 ENHRY and CDR2 SYGVKD. The CDR3 runs to 14 residues. CDR3 loop: CATGGSVSNQPQHF. In DNA form, the CDR3 reads TGTGCCACGGGGGGCAGCGTTAGCAATCAGCCCCAGCATTTT.

This clone was counted many times. V usage is TRBV10-2 and J usage is TRBJ1-1; the match to TRBD1 covers 7 bases. The CDR3 has 17 amino acids. Germline loops: CDR1 WSHSY, CDR2 SAAADI. The ends lost 3 bases at V and 5 bases at J; junction bases unmatched: 15. This CDR3 reads CASSDFKGQRGGTEAFF. Here the CDR3 DNA reads TGCGCCAGCAGTGATTTCAAGGGACAGCGAGGAGGAACTGAAGCTTTCTTT.

This sequence joins TRBV5-4 and TRBJ2-1, with TRBD2 matching 16 bases. J lost 9 bases, V lost 4 bases, and 7 bases had no gene match. The CDR3 contains 16 residues. CDR1 is SGHNT, CDR2 YYREEE, per germline (reference sequence). CDR3 residues: CASSPGTSGRVGEQFF. CDR3 sequence (DNA): TGTGCCAGCAGCCCCGGGACTAGCGGGAGGGTGGGTGAGCAGTTCTTC.

As to this clone: Other DNA sequences in this specimen translate into the identical CDR3. V and J are TRBV28 and TRBJ2-1, with 7 bases that match TRBD2. Trimming at V came to 6 bases and at J to 4 bases, leaving 9 bases not matched to a gene. The CDR3 runs to 15 residues. Germline assignment: CDR1 MDHEN and CDR2 SYDVKM. CDR3 protein: CASRPPGGGYNEQFF. The CDR3, as DNA: TGTGCCAGCAGACCCCCGGGGGGTGGGTACAATGAGCAGTTCTTC. Together with reference TRBV28 and TRBJ2-1, the CDR3 gives the full variable domain: DVKVTQSSRYLVKRTGEKVFLECVQDMDHENMFWYRQDPGLGLRLIYFSYDVKMKEKGDIPEGYSVSREKKERFSLILESASTNQTSMYLCASRPPGGGYNEQFFGPGTRLTVL.

The J gene is TRBJ1-1, the V gene TRBV29-1; tentative D call: TRBD1 (5 bases). V lost 6 bases, J lost 7 bases, and 15 bases lay in between. The CDR3 is made up of 12 amino acids. Looked up from germline, CDR1 is SQVTM and CDR2 is ANQGSEA. The CDR3 spells CSVQVGRGEAFF. The CDR3 DNA follows: TGCAGCGTCCAGGTGGGGAGGGGTGAAGCTTTCTTT.

The chain uses TRBV10-2 and TRBJ2-7, with D uncertain. This CDR3 contains 12 residues. Trimming stripped 6 bases from V and 0 bases from J, with 6 bases between. The V gene's germline CDR1 is WSHSY and CDR2 SAAADI. The CDR3 DNA follows: TGCGCCAGCAGCGTCAACTCCTACGAGCAGTACTTC. Translating it yields CASSVNSYEQYF.

The chain couples TRBV19 to TRBJ2-2; D is ambiguous. CDR3 size: 13 residues. The V gene lost 4 bases and the J gene lost 6 bases, with 9 bases spanning the gap. Germline V gene data show CDR1 as LNHDA and CDR2 as SQIVND (reference sequence). CDR3 loop: CASSTGISGELFF. CDR3 DNA sequence: TGTGCCAGTAGTACTGGTATCTCCGGGGAGCTGTTTTTT.

This clone was seen more than once but under ten times. This same CDR3 is encoded by further DNA sequences in the sample. CDR3 sequence: CASSPWDTQYF. In DNA form, the CDR3 reads TGTGCCAGCTCACCATGGGATACGCAGTATTTT. V gene TRBV18 combines with J gene TRBJ2-3; D uncertain. Germline V lookup: CDR1 KGHSH, CDR2 LQKENI. This CDR3 has 11 residues. V shed 2 bases and J shed 6 bases, with 3 bases lying between them.

The rearrangement links TRBV9 to TRBJ1-5; D gene unclear. The CDR3 extends over 14 amino acids. Per germline, CDR1 SGDLS and CDR2 YYNGEE. Trimming took 0 bases from V and 7 from J, leaving 11 bases between them. The CDR3 DNA is TGTGCCAGCAGCGTAGGGCATTTGGACCAGCCCCAGCATTTT. It specifies CASSVGHLDQPQHF.